The 22 T cell receptor beta chains reported below all come from one sample, sequenced in a study of CD8 T cells in ankylosing spondylitis. Study-wide points: What appeared characteristic of ankylosing spondylitis blood was a TCR beta motif of eight highly homologous variants.

TCRdb reanalysed the 5' RACE reads using MiXCR and keeps one entry per CDR3 protein. The profile covers about 440,000 distinct CDR3 sequences, with about a sixth appearing a single time and 1% taken by the ten largest. The antigens for these receptors are not known. Sequenced: blood, either unsorted or a sorted T cell fraction (not recorded which). The source of these receptors is a male donor with ankylosing spondylitis.

This clonotype came up many times. The rearrangement links TRBV5-1 to TRBJ1-3; D remains unclear. V lost 4 bases and J 4 bases, leaving 12 bases between the germline ends. From germline, CDR1 is SGHRS and CDR2 YFSETQ. The CDR3 consists of 14 residues. The CDR3 region has the DNA TGCGCCAGCAGCCCGACTACTGCCGGAAACACCATATATTTT. Encoded protein: CASSPTTAGNTIYF.

This clonotype was counted at least ten times. This chain uses TRBV2 with TRBJ2-7; a weak D match, TRBD1 (6 bases). Germline-derived CDR1 and CDR2 are SNHLY and FYNNEI. This CDR3 is 13 amino acids long. The V and J ends lost 2 bases and 3 bases respectively, with 8 bases between them. The CDR3 region is CASSELGGYEQYF. The CDR3, as DNA: TGTGCCAGCAGTGAATTAGGGGGCTACGAGCAGTACTTC. Using reference TRBV2 and TRBJ2-7 for the parts outside the CDR3, the full variable domain is EPEVTQTPSHQVTQMGQEVILRCVPISNHLYFYWYRQILGQKVEFLVSFYNNEISEKSEIFDDQFSVERPDGSNFTLKIRSTKLEDSAMYFCASSELGGYEQYFGPGTRLTVT.

This clonotype was found a few times. In DNA, the CDR3 is TGTGCCAGCAGCTTAGTAGGGGCGAGGGCCCAGCATTTT. Its translation: CASSLVGARAQHF. The V gene is TRBV7-8, the J gene TRBJ1-5; D might be TRBD1 (5 bases). The CDR3 covers 13 residues. Per the germline V gene, CDR1 is SGHVS and CDR2 is FQNEAQ. V was cut by 1 base and J by 11 bases, with 12 bases left in between. Full variable domain (rest looked up from reference TRBV7-8 and TRBJ1-5): GAGVSQSPRYKVAKRGQDVALRCDPISGHVSLFWYQQALGQGPEFLTYFQNEAQLDKSGLPSDRFFAERPEGSVSTLKIQRTQQEDSAVYLCASSLVGARAQHFGDGTRLSIL.

This clonotype occurred a few times. The chain has TRBV7-8 and TRBJ2-3; unclear D gene. The CDR3 sequence is 15 residues long. CDR1 and CDR2 from the germline V gene are SGHVS and FQNEAQ. V was shortened by 1 base and J by 0 bases, with 8 bases between the two germline ends. The CDR3 nucleotides read TGTGCCAGCAGCTTAGACGACTCAAGCACAGATACGCAGTATTTT. This codes for CASSLDDSSTDTQYF.

In its sample, this clonotype was seen many times. The CDR3 nucleotides read TGTGCCAGCAGCTTGGGTCTGTCCTACAATGAGCAGTTCTTC. Amino acid sequence: CASSLGLSYNEQFF. The rearrangement links TRBV5-6 to TRBJ2-1; D unresolved. This CDR3 has 14 amino acids. Germline CDR1 SGHDT, CDR2 YYEEEE. V was pared by 0 bases and J by 1 base, with 5 bases between. The full variable domain, in which reference TRBV5-6 and TRBJ2-1 provide the parts outside the CDR3, is DAGVTQSPTHLIKTRGQQVTLRCSPKSGHDTVSWYQQALGQGPQFIFQYYEEEERQRGNFPDRFSGHQFPNYSSELNVNALLLGDSALYLCASSLGLSYNEQFFGPGTRLTVL.

The gene calls are TRBV24-1 and TRBJ2-7, with TRBD1 matching 7 bases. Looked up from germline, CDR1 is KGHDR and CDR2 is SFDVKD. Trimming at V came to 3 bases and at J to 2 bases, leaving 6 bases not matched to a gene. This CDR3 has 15 amino acids. Here the CDR3 DNA reads TGTGCCACCAGTGATCCTAAGACAGGGACCTACGAGCAGTACTTC. It is translated as CATSDPKTGTYEQYF.

This rearrangement joins TRBV7-2 to TRBJ1-2, with unresolved D. This CDR3 is built from 14 residues. The V gene lost 0 bases and the J gene lost 7 bases, with 12 bases spanning the gap. CDR1 SGHTA and CDR2 FQGNSA come from the germline V gene. In nucleotides, the CDR3 is TGTGCCAGCAGCTTAGCCGGCTCTATCAGTGGCTACACCTTC. Protein sequence: CASSLAGSISGYTF. The complete variable domain, with remaining parts taken from reference TRBV7-2 and TRBJ1-2, reads GAGVSQSPSNKVTEKGKDVELRCDPISGHTALYWYRQSLGQGLEFLIYFQGNSAPDKSGLPSDRFSAERTGGSVSTLTIQRTQQEDSAVYLCASSLAGSISGYTFGSGTRLTVV.

This clonotype was picked up many times. The V gene is TRBV10-3, the J gene TRBJ2-1; D not certain. The V end lost 8 bases, the J end lost 5 bases, and 13 bases lay between the germline ends. The CDR3 consists of 13 residues. Germline CDR1 reads ENHRY; CDR2 reads SYGVKD. The CDR3 here is CAIARLYNNEQFF. In DNA, the CDR3 is TGTGCCATCGCAAGGTTATATAACAATGAGCAGTTCTTC.

This chain connects TRBV29-1 to TRBJ1-3; D is undetermined. V was trimmed by 3 bases and J by 0 bases, leaving 6 bases between them. Germline-derived CDR1 and CDR2 are SQVTM and ANQGSEA. This CDR3 is 13 amino acids long. CDR3 region: CSVEADSGNTIYF. The CDR3 nucleotides are TGCAGCGTTGAGGCAGACTCTGGAAACACCATATATTTT. The variable domain in full, with the rest retrieved from reference TRBV29-1 and TRBJ1-3, is SAVISQKPSRDICQRGTSLTIQCQVDSQVTMMFWYRQQPGQSLTLIATANQGSEATYESGFVIDKFPISRPNLTFSTLTVSNMSPEDSSIYLCSVEADSGNTIYFGEGSWLTVV.

This clonotype was counted between two and nine times. CDR3 sequence: CASSQPGLADSYNEQFF. The CDR3 DNA reads TGTGCCAGCAGCCAACCGGGACTAGCGGACTCCTACAATGAGCAGTTCTTC. V is TRBV3-1 and J is TRBJ2-1; 11 bases are a match to TRBD2. Germline trimming cut 2 bases from V and 0 bases from J; bases unmatched to any gene: 3. Germline assignment: CDR1 LGHDT and CDR2 YNNKEL (reference sequence). The CDR3 spans 17 residues.

In this sample, this clonotype turned up a few times. This chain links TRBV5-1 with TRBJ1-1; D is unresolved. Trimming shortened V by 2 bases and J by 1 base, and 9 bases separated the two germline ends. Germline V gene sequence: CDR1 SGHRS, CDR2 YFSETQ. The CDR3 has 14 amino acids. The CDR3 sequence is CASSFNGGNTEAFF. The CDR3 bases are TGCGCCAGCAGCTTTAACGGAGGGAACACTGAAGCTTTCTTT.

As DNA, the CDR3 is TGCAGTGCTAATGGCCCGGGACAGGGGGCAAAAGATACGCAGTATTTT. This codes for CSANGPGQGAKDTQYF. The chain is built from TRBV20-1 and TRBJ2-3, with 12 bases matching TRBD1. CDR3 length equals 16 residues. V lost 4 bases to trimming and J lost 5 bases; unmatched junction nucleotides: 10. Germline V gene sequence: CDR1 DFQATT, CDR2 SNEGSKA (reference sequence).

The chain joins TRBV13 to TRBJ2-5; D remains ambiguous. The germline gives CDR1 PRHDT, CDR2 FYEKMQ (reference sequence). Trimming took off 5 bases at V and 5 bases at J, with 15 bases between the two ends. This CDR3 region has 14 residues. CDR3 coding DNA: TGTGCCAGCAGCCGCTCCCTCCGGAAGGAGACCCAGTACTTC. It encodes CASSRSLRKETQYF.

This clonotype was counted a few times. The chain is built from TRBV5-1 and TRBJ2-3; D could derive from TRBD1 or TRBD2 (6 bases each). The CDR3 sequence is 16 residues long. Between the trimmed V and J ends, which lost 0 bases and 2 bases, there was a span of 13 bases. CDR1 SGHRS and CDR2 YFSETQ come from the germline V gene. CDR3 region: CASSLGVSGATDTQYF. In DNA form, the CDR3 reads TGCGCCAGCAGCTTGGGGGTTTCGGGGGCCACAGATACGCAGTATTTT.

V gene TRBV29-1 combines with J gene TRBJ2-1; TRBD2 agrees at 7 bases. Germline lookup yields CDR1 SQVTM and CDR2 ANQGSEA. The CDR3 covers 12 residues. The V and J ends lost 6 bases and 6 bases, in that order; junction bases with no gene match: 5. The CDR3 DNA sequence: TGCAGCGTCGGGACTATCTCCAATGAGCAGTTCTTC. Translation gives CSVGTISNEQFF.

This clonotype was seen only a few times. CDR3 region: CASSSGRRSSEAFF. The CDR3 DNA is TGTGCCAGCAGCTCGGGACGGCGGAGCTCTGAAGCTTTCTTT. The J gene is TRBJ1-1, the V gene TRBV11-2, with a tentative D call TRBD1 (5 bases). The CDR3 sequence is 14 residues long. Per the germline V gene, CDR1 is SGHAT and CDR2 is FQNNGV. V was pared by 4 bases and J by 6 bases, with 15 bases between. Based on the CDR3 plus reference TRBV11-2 and TRBJ1-1, the full variable domain is EAGVAQSPRYKIIEKRQSVAFWCNPISGHATLYWYQQILGQGPKLLIQFQNNGVVDDSQLPKDRFSAERLKGVDSTLKIQPAKLEDSAVYLCASSSGRRSSEAFFGQGTRLTVV.

This clonotype was picked up a small number of times. CDR3 sequence reads: CASSDRGHRDIAFF. The CDR3 DNA reads TGTGCCAGCAGTGACAGGGGACACAGGGATATTGCTTTCTTT. The V call is TRBV12-3 or TRBV12-4, the J call TRBJ1-1; 8 bases map to TRBD1. The CDR3 contains 14 residues. V gave up 5 bases and J gave up 11 bases; unmatched junction bases: 13.

This clonotype showed up just a few times. V is TRBV6-2 or TRBV6-3 and J is TRBJ1-5, with 7 bases that match TRBD1. The germline gives CDR1 MNHEY, CDR2 SVGEGT. The CDR3 totals 18 residues. The V segment lost 2 bases and the J segment 0 bases; nucleotides outside the gene matches: 10. This CDR3 reads CASSYETGNGYSNQPQHF. The CDR3, as DNA: TGTGCCAGCAGTTACGAGACAGGGAACGGATATAGCAATCAGCCCCAGCATTTT.

This clonotype was detected only a few times. This chain joins TRBV7-3 and TRBJ2-3; 12 bases agree with TRBD2. From germline, CDR1 is SGHTA and CDR2 FQGTGA. This CDR3 is 17 amino acids long. Trimming cost V 4 bases and J 6 bases; bases outside gene matches: 11. In nucleotides, the CDR3 is TGTGCCAGCAGCTCGTCGAGACTAGCGGGAGTTTTGGATACGCAGTATTTT. Protein product: CASSSSRLAGVLDTQYF.

V is TRBV6-5 and J is TRBJ2-7; 8 positions agree with TRBD1. Unmatched junction bases numbered 3, after V lost 5 bases and J lost 6 bases. Germline V gene data show CDR1 as MNHEY and CDR2 as SVGAGI. The CDR3 runs 12 residues. The CDR3 here is CASSRQGSEQYF. The CDR3 DNA is TGTGCCAGCAGTAGACAGGGGTCCGAGCAGTACTTC.

This chain connects TRBV4-1 to TRBJ2-5; a possible D gene is TRBD1 (5 bases). Looked up from germline, CDR1 is MGHRA and CDR2 is YSYEKL. The CDR3 length is 15 residues. Trimming took off 1 base at V and 0 bases at J, with 9 bases between the two ends. The CDR3 is CASSQAPGYQETQYF. The CDR3 nucleotides read TGCGCCAGCAGCCAAGCCCCAGGGTACCAAGAGACCCAGTACTTC.

This clonotype was counted many times. The chain has TRBV29-1 and TRBJ1-1; D is perhaps TRBD1 (6 bases). The germline CDR1 and CDR2 sequences are SQVTM and ANQGSEA. Trimming removed 7 bases from V and 7 bases from J, with 13 bases in between. The CDR3 has 11 residues. CDR3 residues: CSARQAVEAFF. The CDR3 DNA is TGCAGCGCCAGACAGGCCGTTGAAGCTTTCTTT.